A selection of T cell receptor beta chains follows, all from one sample in a study of pediatric ulcerative colitis. Assay: immunoSEQ multiplex PCR; the TCRdb copy retains only in-frame clones and omits some. Of about 64,000 clones listed, 86% are singletons. Sample: blood. These receptors all stem from a boy between 10 and 17 years old with severe ulcerative colitis. Each CDR3 is given with its conserved first and last residue. A D gene is named only where the DNA matches it firmly. Expanded clones get a size class; other rows say once, few or many, or leave the size out.

cdr3_nt: TGTGCCAGCAGCCCAGGGACCGGGACCCAGTACTTC
cdr3_aa: CASSPGTGTQYF
d_call: -
clone_size: -
v_call: TRBV7-6
j_call: TRBJ2-5

cdr3_nt: TGCAGCTATCGACAGGGTACCTACGAGCAGTACTTC
cdr3_aa: CSYRQGTYEQYF
d_call: TRBD1
clone_size: once
v_call: TRBV29-1
j_call: TRBJ2-7

cdr3_nt: TGTGCCAGCAGCCCAAGACAGGGGGCTGGAAACACCATATATTTT
cdr3_aa: CASSPRQGAGNTIYF
d_call: TRBD1
clone_size: -
v_call: TRBV7-9
j_call: TRBJ1-3

cdr3_nt: TGTGCCAGCAGCTCACTAGCGGGAGCTAGCGAGCAGTACTTC
cdr3_aa: CASSSLAGASEQYF
d_call: TRBD2
clone_size: -
v_call: TRBV7-2
j_call: TRBJ2-7

cdr3_nt: TGTGCCAGCAGTTCGGGACTCTGGGAGCAGTACTTC
cdr3_aa: CASSSGLWEQYF
d_call: -
clone_size: once
v_call: TRBV27
j_call: TRBJ2-7

cdr3_nt: TGTGCCAGCAGCTTAGGAGGGAAGACCTCGTCATACGAGCAGTACTTC
cdr3_aa: CASSLGGKTSSYEQYF
d_call: -
clone_size: -
v_call: TRBV11-2
j_call: TRBJ2-7

cdr3_nt: TGTGCCAGTAGTCGTGACAGGGGTAACTCCTACGAGCAGTACTTC
cdr3_aa: CASSRDRGNSYEQYF
d_call: TRBD1
clone_size: -
v_call: TRBV19
j_call: TRBJ2-7

cdr3_nt: TGCGCCAGCAGCCAACAATTGTCCGGGAGCCCCAGGGCTGGCGAGCAGTACTTC
cdr3_aa: CASSQQLSGSPRAGEQYF
d_call: -
clone_size: -
v_call: TRBV4-1
j_call: TRBJ2-7

cdr3_nt: TGTGCCAGCGATCGCAGGGGGGCTGGAAACACCATATATTTT
cdr3_aa: CASDRRGAGNTIYF
d_call: TRBD1
clone_size: -
v_call: TRBV19
j_call: TRBJ1-3

cdr3_nt: TGTGCCAGCTCACGGCAGGGGAAGGAGACCCAGTACTTC
cdr3_aa: CASSRQGKETQYF
d_call: -
clone_size: few
v_call: TRBV18
j_call: TRBJ2-5

cdr3_nt: TGTGCCATTTTTATTAGCGGGGCGAACACCGGGGAGCTGTTTTTT
cdr3_aa: CAIFISGANTGELFF
d_call: TRBD2
clone_size: -
v_call: TRBV2
j_call: TRBJ2-2

cdr3_nt: TGTGCCAGCAGTCTCCTTGACAAGTCCTACGAGCAGTACTTC
cdr3_aa: CASSLLDKSYEQYF
d_call: -
clone_size: -
v_call: TRBV27
j_call: TRBJ2-7

cdr3_nt: TGCGCCAGCAGCCGAATGCTTAGTGTCGCCCCAGCGGGAGATTACAATGAGCAGTTCTTC
cdr3_aa: CASSRMLSVAPAGDYNEQFF
d_call: TRBD2
clone_size: -
v_call: TRBV4-1
j_call: TRBJ2-1

cdr3_nt: TGTGCTAGTGGTCCACCAACAATAGGACCAGATACGCAGTATTTT
cdr3_aa: CASGPPTIGPDTQYF
d_call: -
clone_size: -
v_call: TRBV12-5
j_call: TRBJ2-3

cdr3_nt: TGTGCCAGCAGCGATCCGGGACAGGGGAACACTGAAGCTTTCTTT
cdr3_aa: CASSDPGQGNTEAFF
d_call: -
clone_size: -
v_call: TRBV21-1
j_call: TRBJ1-1

cdr3_nt: TGTGCCAGCAGCTGGCGGACAGGGTCTGGAGGCAGCACAGATACGCAGTATTTT
cdr3_aa: CASSWRTGSGGSTDTQYF
d_call: TRBD1
clone_size: -
v_call: TRBV7-9
j_call: TRBJ2-3

cdr3_nt: TGTGCCAGGACCTCGGAGCCACCCTCCTACAATGAGCAGTTCTTC
cdr3_aa: CARTSEPPSYNEQFF
d_call: -
clone_size: -
v_call: TRBV21-1
j_call: TRBJ2-1

cdr3_nt: TGTGCCAGCAGCGTAGGGGCTAGCGGGAGGGCCGGCACAGATACGCAGTATTTT
cdr3_aa: CASSVGASGRAGTDTQYF
d_call: TRBD2
clone_size: -
v_call: TRBV9
j_call: TRBJ2-3

cdr3_nt: TGTGCCAGCAGCTTAGGTCGGGCTAAAGAGACCCAGTACTTC
cdr3_aa: CASSLGRAKETQYF
d_call: -
clone_size: -
v_call: TRBV7-2
j_call: TRBJ2-5

cdr3_nt: TGTGCCAGCAGTTTAACCAGCAGTATCGATCAGCCCCAGCATTTT
cdr3_aa: CASSLTSSIDQPQHF
d_call: -
clone_size: once
v_call: TRBV27
j_call: TRBJ1-5

cdr3_nt: TGTGCCAGCAGGGACAGGGCTGAAAACGAGCAGTACTTC
cdr3_aa: CASRDRAENEQYF
d_call: TRBD1
clone_size: -
v_call: TRBV11-3
j_call: TRBJ2-7

cdr3_nt: TGTGCTAGTGGTTTGAGTCCCGAATACGAGCAGTACTTC
cdr3_aa: CASGLSPEYEQYF
d_call: -
clone_size: -
v_call: TRBV12-5
j_call: TRBJ2-7

cdr3_nt: TGTGCTAGCAGCTTAGGGCTAGCGGGTGTCACAGATACGCAGTATTTT
cdr3_aa: CASSLGLAGVTDTQYF
d_call: TRBD2
clone_size: once
v_call: TRBV7-7
j_call: TRBJ2-3

cdr3_nt: TGTGCCGCGCGGGGCTCCGGTTCCAATGAGCAGTTCTTC
cdr3_aa: CAARGSGSNEQFF
d_call: -
clone_size: -
v_call: TRBV15
j_call: TRBJ2-1

cdr3_nt: TGTGCCAGCAGCGCCGGACTAGAACGTACCTACGAGCAGTACTTC
cdr3_aa: CASSAGLERTYEQYF
d_call: TRBD2
clone_size: -
v_call: TRBV11-3
j_call: TRBJ2-7

cdr3_nt: TGTGCCAGCAGCGTAGAGGGTCTAGACAAAGAGACCCAGTACTTC
cdr3_aa: CASSVEGLDKETQYF
d_call: -
clone_size: -
v_call: TRBV9
j_call: TRBJ2-5

cdr3_nt: TGTGCCAGCGTGGATGGGAGGGGCAGCTATTTT
cdr3_aa: CASVDGRGSYF
d_call: TRBD2
clone_size: -
v_call: TRBV6-1
j_call: TRBJ2-3

cdr3_nt: TGTGCCAGCAGTCTTAGTAGGACAGGGTTTAATGAGCAGTTCTTC
cdr3_aa: CASSLSRTGFNEQFF
d_call: TRBD1
clone_size: few
v_call: TRBV2
j_call: TRBJ2-1

cdr3_nt: TGTGCCAGCAGTGAAGCGCGAGGGGGCACAGATACGCAGTATTTT
cdr3_aa: CASSEARGGTDTQYF
d_call: -
clone_size: -
v_call: TRBV6-1
j_call: TRBJ2-3

cdr3_nt: TGTGCCAGTAGTATGGGCAGGGCCGACCAAGAGCAGTACTTC
cdr3_aa: CASSMGRADQEQYF
d_call: -
clone_size: once
v_call: TRBV19
j_call: TRBJ2-7

cdr3_nt: TGCAGCGTTGAATTGCGCAGCGGGAGAGACAATGAGCAGTTCTTC
cdr3_aa: CSVELRSGRDNEQFF
d_call: TRBD2
clone_size: -
v_call: TRBV29-1
j_call: TRBJ2-1

cdr3_nt: TGTGCCAGTAGTATAGTTTCGGGAGGCCCTTTTTACAATGAGCAGTTCTTC
cdr3_aa: CASSIVSGGPFYNEQFF
d_call: TRBD2
clone_size: -
v_call: TRBV19
j_call: TRBJ2-1

cdr3_nt: TGTGCCTGGAGTTCCCTCAATGAGCAGTTCTTC
cdr3_aa: CAWSSLNEQFF
d_call: -
clone_size: -
v_call: TRBV30
j_call: TRBJ2-1

cdr3_nt: TGTGCCAGCTCACGTGGCGGGGGGGGACAGAACACTGAAGCTTTCTTT
cdr3_aa: CASSRGGGGQNTEAFF
d_call: -
clone_size: -
v_call: TRBV18
j_call: TRBJ1-1

cdr3_nt: TGTGCCAGCAGTTTATATGGGAACACTGAAGCTTTCTTT
cdr3_aa: CASSLYGNTEAFF
d_call: -
clone_size: -
v_call: TRBV27
j_call: TRBJ1-1

cdr3_nt: TGTGCCAGCAGTTTATTAAAGGCCTACGAGCAGTACTTC
cdr3_aa: CASSLLKAYEQYF
d_call: -
clone_size: -
v_call: TRBV28
j_call: TRBJ2-7

cdr3_nt: TGTGCCAGCAGCTTGTCAGGGCCCGGGGAGCTGTTTTTT
cdr3_aa: CASSLSGPGELFF
d_call: -
clone_size: -
v_call: TRBV7-9
j_call: TRBJ2-2

cdr3_nt: TGTGCCAGCAGTTTAATGGGACTAGCGGGAGCGGGAGATACGCAGTATTTT
cdr3_aa: CASSLMGLAGAGDTQYF
d_call: TRBD2
clone_size: -
v_call: TRBV27
j_call: TRBJ2-3

cdr3_nt: TGTGCCAGCAGAATAGCGGGAGCCTCCTACAATGAGCAGTTCTTC
cdr3_aa: CASRIAGASYNEQFF
d_call: TRBD2
clone_size: -
v_call: TRBV28
j_call: TRBJ2-1

cdr3_nt: TGCGCCAGCAGCCAAGGACTCAAGACTAGCGGACAAGAGACCCAGTACTTC
cdr3_aa: CASSQGLKTSGQETQYF
d_call: TRBD2
clone_size: -
v_call: TRBV4-1
j_call: TRBJ2-5

cdr3_nt: TGTGCTAGTGGCCCCGGGACGACCTACAATGAGCAGTTCTTC
cdr3_aa: CASGPGTTYNEQFF
d_call: -
clone_size: -
v_call: TRBV12-5
j_call: TRBJ2-1

cdr3_nt: TGCGCCAGCAGCCAAGATAAACTCGGGACACTGGTGGGTAATGAGCAGTTCTTC
cdr3_aa: CASSQDKLGTLVGNEQFF
d_call: -
clone_size: -
v_call: TRBV4-1
j_call: TRBJ2-1

cdr3_nt: TGTGCCAGCAGCCCGACTAGCGATAGGGAGCTGTTTTTT
cdr3_aa: CASSPTSDRELFF
d_call: TRBD2
clone_size: -
v_call: TRBV5-5
j_call: TRBJ2-2

cdr3_nt: TGTGCCAGTAGTACTCTAGCGGGAGGGCCCTACGAGCAGTACTTC
cdr3_aa: CASSTLAGGPYEQYF
d_call: TRBD2
clone_size: -
v_call: TRBV19
j_call: TRBJ2-7

cdr3_nt: TGTGCCATCAGTGAACTAGCGGGAGGGGACAATGAGCAGTTCTTC
cdr3_aa: CAISELAGGDNEQFF
d_call: TRBD2
clone_size: -
v_call: TRBV10-3
j_call: TRBJ2-1

cdr3_nt: TGCGCCAGCAGCCAGGGCCTGCCGCACGATGAGCAGTTCTTC
cdr3_aa: CASSQGLPHDEQFF
d_call: -
clone_size: -
v_call: TRBV4-1
j_call: TRBJ2-1

cdr3_nt: TGCAGCGTTGGCCTGGAGCGGGAGGGTTACGAGCAGTACTTC
cdr3_aa: CSVGLEREGYEQYF
d_call: TRBD2
clone_size: -
v_call: TRBV29-1
j_call: TRBJ2-7

cdr3_nt: TGCGCCAGCAGCCAGCGTGCGGGACCAGATACGCAGTATTTT
cdr3_aa: CASSQRAGPDTQYF
d_call: -
clone_size: -
v_call: TRBV4-3
j_call: TRBJ2-3

cdr3_nt: TGCGCCAGCATTCTAAGGCAGGGCCTTCGGGAGACCCAGTACTTC
cdr3_aa: CASILRQGLRETQYF
d_call: -
clone_size: -
v_call: TRBV5-1
j_call: TRBJ2-5

cdr3_nt: TGTGCCAGCAGCAACTCATATCCGGGACAAGGAAGAGGGCGTTACGAGCAGTACTTC
cdr3_aa: CASSNSYPGQGRGRYEQYF
d_call: -
clone_size: -
v_call: TRBV21-1
j_call: TRBJ2-7

cdr3_nt: TGCGCCAGCAGCCGGGGGGGCGAGTGGGATACGCAGTATTTT
cdr3_aa: CASSRGGEWDTQYF
d_call: -
clone_size: once
v_call: TRBV4-1
j_call: TRBJ2-3